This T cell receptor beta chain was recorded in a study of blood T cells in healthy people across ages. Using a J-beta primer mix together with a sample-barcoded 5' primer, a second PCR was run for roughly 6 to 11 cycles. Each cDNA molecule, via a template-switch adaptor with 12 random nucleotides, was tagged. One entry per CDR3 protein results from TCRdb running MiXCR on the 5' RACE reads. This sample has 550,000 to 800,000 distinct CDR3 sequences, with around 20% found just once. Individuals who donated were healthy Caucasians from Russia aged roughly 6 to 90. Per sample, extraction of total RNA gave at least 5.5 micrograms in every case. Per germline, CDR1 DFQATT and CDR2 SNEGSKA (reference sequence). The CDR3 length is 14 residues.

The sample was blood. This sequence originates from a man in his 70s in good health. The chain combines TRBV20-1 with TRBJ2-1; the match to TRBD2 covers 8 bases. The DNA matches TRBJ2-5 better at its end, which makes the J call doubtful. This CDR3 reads CSAFRAGAHETQYF. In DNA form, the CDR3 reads TGCAGTGCCTTTCGAGCGGGAGCGCACGAGACCCAGTACTTC.